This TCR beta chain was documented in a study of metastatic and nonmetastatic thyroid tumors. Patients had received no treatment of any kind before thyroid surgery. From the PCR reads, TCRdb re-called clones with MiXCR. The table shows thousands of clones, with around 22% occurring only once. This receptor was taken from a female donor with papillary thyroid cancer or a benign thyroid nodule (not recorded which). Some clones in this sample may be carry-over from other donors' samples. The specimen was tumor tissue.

The CDR3: CAWSSQTGFTVLTF. The CDR3 DNA follows: TGTGCCTGGAGTTCCCAGACAGGGTTCACCGTCCTGACTTTC. The rearrangement joins TRBV30 to TRBJ2-6; TRBD1 aligns across 7 bases. Per germline, CDR1 GTSNPN and CDR2 SVGIG (reference sequence). V gave up 2 bases and J gave up 12 bases; unmatched junction bases: 10. This CDR3 is built from 14 residues.